This T cell receptor (beta chain) was profiled in a study of identifying expanded T cells in peripheral blood. Whole-study results and caveats: Roughly 2-week clone count variance significantly increased as total template count grew.

Method: immunoSEQ multiplex PCR; TCRdb's copy keeps in-frame clones and lacks some. The table records 80,000 to 90,000 clones, around nine tenths of them present only once. This CDR3 comprises 18 residues. With V trimmed by 1 base and J by 4 bases, 12 bases remained unmatched. CDR1 is LGHNA and CDR2 is YNFKEQ in the germline V gene. Concerning this clone: Its antigen is still unknown.

During the collection period, no donor immune events like infections were recorded. This receptor was obtained from a person aged 18 to 70 in good health. Sequencing input: blood. V gene TRBV4-2 combines with J gene TRBJ2-3; 9 bases are shared with TRBD1. The CDR3 nucleotides are TGTGCCAGCAGCCAAGCGCTTCTAGGGACAGGGAGGGCAGATACGCAGTATTTT. Amino acid sequence: CASSQALLGTGRADTQYF.